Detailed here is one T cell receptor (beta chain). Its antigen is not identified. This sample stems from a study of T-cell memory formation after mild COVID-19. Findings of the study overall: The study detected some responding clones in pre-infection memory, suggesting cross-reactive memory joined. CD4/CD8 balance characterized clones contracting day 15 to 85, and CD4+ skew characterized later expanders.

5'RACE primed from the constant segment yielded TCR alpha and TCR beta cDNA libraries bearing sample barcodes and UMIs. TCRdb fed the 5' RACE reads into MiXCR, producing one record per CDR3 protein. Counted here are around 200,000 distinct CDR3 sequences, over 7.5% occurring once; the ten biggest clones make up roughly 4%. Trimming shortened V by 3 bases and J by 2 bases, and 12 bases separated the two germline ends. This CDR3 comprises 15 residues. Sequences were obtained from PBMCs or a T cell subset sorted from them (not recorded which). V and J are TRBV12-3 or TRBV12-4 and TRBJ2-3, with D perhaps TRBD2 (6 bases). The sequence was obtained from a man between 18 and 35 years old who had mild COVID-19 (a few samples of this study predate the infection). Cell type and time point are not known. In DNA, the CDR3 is TGTGCCAGCAGTTTGAGGACTACCTTCACAGATACGCAGTATTTT. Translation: CASSLRTTFTDTQYF.